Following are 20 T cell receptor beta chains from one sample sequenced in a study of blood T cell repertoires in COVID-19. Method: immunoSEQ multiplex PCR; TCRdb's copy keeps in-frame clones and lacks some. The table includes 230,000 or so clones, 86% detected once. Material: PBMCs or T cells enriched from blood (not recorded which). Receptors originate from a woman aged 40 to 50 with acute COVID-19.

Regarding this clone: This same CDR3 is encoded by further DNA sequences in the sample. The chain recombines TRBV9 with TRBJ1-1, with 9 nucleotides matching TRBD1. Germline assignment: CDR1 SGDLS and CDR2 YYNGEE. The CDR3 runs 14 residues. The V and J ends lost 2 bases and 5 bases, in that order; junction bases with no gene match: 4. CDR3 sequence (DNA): TGTGCCAGCAGCGTCACAGGGGGCTTAACTGAAGCTTTCTTT. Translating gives CASSVTGGLTEAFF.

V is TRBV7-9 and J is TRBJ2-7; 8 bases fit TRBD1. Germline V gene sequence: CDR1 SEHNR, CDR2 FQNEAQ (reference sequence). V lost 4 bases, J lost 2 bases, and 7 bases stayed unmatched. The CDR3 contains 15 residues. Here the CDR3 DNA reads TGTGCCAGCAGCTCACGGACAGGGACAGCCTACGAGCAGTACTTC. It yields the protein CASSSRTGTAYEQYF.

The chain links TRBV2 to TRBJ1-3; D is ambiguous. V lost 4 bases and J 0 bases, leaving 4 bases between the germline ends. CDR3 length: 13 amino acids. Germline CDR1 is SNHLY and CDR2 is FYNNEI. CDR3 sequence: CASSGASGNTIYF. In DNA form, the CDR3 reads TGTGCCAGCAGTGGGGCCTCTGGAAACACCATATATTTT.

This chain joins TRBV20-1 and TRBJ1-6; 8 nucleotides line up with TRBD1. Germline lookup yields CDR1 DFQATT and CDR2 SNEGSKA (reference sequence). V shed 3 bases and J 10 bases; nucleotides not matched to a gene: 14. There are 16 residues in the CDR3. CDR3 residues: CSASPQGRGLESPLHF. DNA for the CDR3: TGCAGTGCTAGTCCCCAGGGCAGGGGGCTCGAATCACCCCTCCACTTT.

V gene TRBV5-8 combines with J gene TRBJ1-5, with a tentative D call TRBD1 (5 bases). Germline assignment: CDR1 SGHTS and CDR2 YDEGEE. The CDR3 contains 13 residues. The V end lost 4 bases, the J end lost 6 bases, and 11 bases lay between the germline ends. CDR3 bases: TGTGCCAGCAGCGGATCGGGGGTTCAGCCCCAGCATTTT. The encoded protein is CASSGSGVQPQHF.

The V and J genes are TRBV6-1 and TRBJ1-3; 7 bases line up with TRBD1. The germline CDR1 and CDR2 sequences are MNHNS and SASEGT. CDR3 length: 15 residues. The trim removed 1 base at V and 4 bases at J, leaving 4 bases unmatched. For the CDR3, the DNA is TGTGCCAGCAGTGAAGGCAGGGGGAAAGGAAACACCATATATTTT. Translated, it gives CASSEGRGKGNTIYF.

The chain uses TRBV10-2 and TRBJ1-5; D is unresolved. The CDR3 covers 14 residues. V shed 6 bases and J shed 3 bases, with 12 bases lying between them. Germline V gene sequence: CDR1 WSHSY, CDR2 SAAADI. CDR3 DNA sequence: TGCGCCAGCAGCTTTTCTGGGCTCAATCAGCCCCAGCATTTT. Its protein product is CASSFSGLNQPQHF.

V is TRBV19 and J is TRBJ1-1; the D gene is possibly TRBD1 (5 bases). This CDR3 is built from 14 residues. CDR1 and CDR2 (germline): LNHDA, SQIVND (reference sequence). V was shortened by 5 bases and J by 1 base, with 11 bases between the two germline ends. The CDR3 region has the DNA TGTGCCAGTAGTCTAAACAGGCAGAACACTGAAGCTTTCTTT. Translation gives CASSLNRQNTEAFF.

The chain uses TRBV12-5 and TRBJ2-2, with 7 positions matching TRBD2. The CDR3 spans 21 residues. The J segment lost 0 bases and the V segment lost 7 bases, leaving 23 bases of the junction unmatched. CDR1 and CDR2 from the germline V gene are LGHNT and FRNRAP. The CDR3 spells CASAMAAGAGVPSANTGELFF. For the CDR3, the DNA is TGTGCTAGTGCCATGGCGGCCGGGGCGGGGGTACCATCAGCGAACACCGGGGAGCTGTTTTTT.

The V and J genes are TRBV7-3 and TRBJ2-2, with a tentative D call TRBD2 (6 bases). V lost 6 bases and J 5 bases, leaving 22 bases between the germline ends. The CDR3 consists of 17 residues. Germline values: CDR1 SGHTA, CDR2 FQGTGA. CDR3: CASSYGGRVEETGELFF. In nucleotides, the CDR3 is TGTGCCAGCAGTTACGGGGGACGGGTGGAAGAAACCGGGGAGCTGTTTTTT.

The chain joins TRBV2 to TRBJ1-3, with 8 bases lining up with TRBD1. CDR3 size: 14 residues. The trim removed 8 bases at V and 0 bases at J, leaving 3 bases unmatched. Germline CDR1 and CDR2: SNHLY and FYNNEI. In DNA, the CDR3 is TGTGCCAGCGACAGGGGCATCTCTGGAAACACCATATATTTT. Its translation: CASDRGISGNTIYF.

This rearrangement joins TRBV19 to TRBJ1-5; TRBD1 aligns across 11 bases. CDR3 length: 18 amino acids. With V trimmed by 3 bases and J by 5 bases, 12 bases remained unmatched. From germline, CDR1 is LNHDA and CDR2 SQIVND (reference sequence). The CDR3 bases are TGTGCCAGTAGTATTCAGTTTTCAAGGGACAGGGGGGATCAGCCCCAGCATTTT. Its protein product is CASSIQFSRDRGDQPQHF. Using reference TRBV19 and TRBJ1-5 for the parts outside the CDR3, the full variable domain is DGGITQSPKYLFRKEGQNVTLSCEQNLNHDAMYWYRQDPGQGLRLIYYSQIVNDFQKGDIAEGYSVSREKKESFPLTVTSAQKNPTAFYLCASSIQFSRDRGDQPQHFGDGTRLSIL.

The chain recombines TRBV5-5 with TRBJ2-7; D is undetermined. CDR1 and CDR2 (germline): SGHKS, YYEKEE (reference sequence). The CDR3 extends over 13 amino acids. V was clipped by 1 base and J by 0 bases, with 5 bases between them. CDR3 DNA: TGTGCCAGCAGCTTGTGGAGCTCCTACGAGCAGTACGTC. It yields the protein CASSLWSSYEQYV.

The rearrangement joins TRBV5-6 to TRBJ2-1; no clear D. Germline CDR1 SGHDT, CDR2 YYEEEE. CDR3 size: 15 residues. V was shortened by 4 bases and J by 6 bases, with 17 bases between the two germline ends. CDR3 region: CASSPFVLLGNEQFF. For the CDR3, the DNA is TGTGCCAGCAGCCCGTTCGTGCTCCTCGGCAATGAGCAGTTCTTC.

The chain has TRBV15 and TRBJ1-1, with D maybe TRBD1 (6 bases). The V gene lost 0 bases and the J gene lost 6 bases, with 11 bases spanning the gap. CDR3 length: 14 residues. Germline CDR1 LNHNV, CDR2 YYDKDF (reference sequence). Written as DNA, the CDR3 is TGTGCCACCAGCAGAGAGGGCAAGGGGGCTGAAGCTTTCTTT. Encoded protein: CATSREGKGAEAFF.

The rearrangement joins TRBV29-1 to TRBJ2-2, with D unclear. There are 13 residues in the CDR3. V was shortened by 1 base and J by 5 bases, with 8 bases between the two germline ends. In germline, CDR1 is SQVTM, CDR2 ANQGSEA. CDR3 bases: TGCAGCGTTGAAGGCCCGCGAACCGGGGAGCTGTTTTTT. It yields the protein CSVEGPRTGELFF.

This CDR3 reads CASSQGFNQPQHF. CDR3 bases: TGTGCCAGCAGTCAGGGGTTCAATCAGCCCCAGCATTTT. The chain has TRBV27 and TRBJ1-5; tentatively, D is TRBD1 (6 bases). This CDR3 region has 13 residues. The V gene lost 5 bases and the J gene lost 3 bases, with 8 bases spanning the gap. The germline V gene encodes CDR1 MNHEY and CDR2 SMNVEV (reference sequence).

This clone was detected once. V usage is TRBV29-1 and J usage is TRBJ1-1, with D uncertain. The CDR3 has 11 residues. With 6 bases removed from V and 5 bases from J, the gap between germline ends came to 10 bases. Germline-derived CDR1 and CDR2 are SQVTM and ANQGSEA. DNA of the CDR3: TGCAGCGTGGAGTCTGGTACTGAAGCTTTCTTT. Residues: CSVESGTEAFF.

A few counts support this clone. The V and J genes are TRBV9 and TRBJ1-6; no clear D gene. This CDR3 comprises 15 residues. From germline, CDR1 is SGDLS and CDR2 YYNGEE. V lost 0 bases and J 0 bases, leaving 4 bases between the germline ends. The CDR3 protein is CASSVDSSYNSPLHF. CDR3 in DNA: TGTGCCAGCAGCGTAGATAGCTCCTATAATTCACCCCTCCACTTT.

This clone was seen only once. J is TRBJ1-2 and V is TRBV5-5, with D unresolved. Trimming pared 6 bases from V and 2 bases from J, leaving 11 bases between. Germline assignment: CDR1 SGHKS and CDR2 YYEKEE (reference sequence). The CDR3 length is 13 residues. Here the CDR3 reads CASTQSGNYGYTF. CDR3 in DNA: TGTGCCAGCACCCAGTCGGGGAACTATGGCTACACCTTC. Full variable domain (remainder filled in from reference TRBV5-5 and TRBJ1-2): DAGVTQSPTHLIKTRGQQVTLRCSPISGHKSVSWYQQVLGQGPQFIFQYYEKEERGRGNFPDRFSARQFPNYSSELNVNALLLGDSALYLCASTQSGNYGYTFGSGTRLTVV.